This T cell receptor beta chain was obtained from a study of cytomegalovirus exposure and HLA in healthy donors. Trimming took 0 bases from V and 2 from J; bases not matched to a gene: 8. This CDR3 region has 18 residues. CDR1 is LGHNA and CDR2 is YSLEER in the germline V gene. In the PCR, 60 Vbeta and 13 Jbeta primers were used. Measured with immunoSEQ multiplex PCR; TCRdb has only the in-frame clones, and not every one. The sample yields 100,000 or so clones, more than 65% seen once. With regard to this clone: Antigen specificity is unknown.

Overall study results and limits: A few of the chains that were CMV-associated were confirmed in vitro to be specific for CMV antigens. Solely CMV serostatus was available to characterize immune exposure. Cytomegalovirus-associated status was assigned to about 160 TCR beta chains. The likely origin of a cluster of highly shared sequence variants was a sequencing artifact.

Sequences were obtained from PBMCs. This TCR came from a man in his thirties or forties in good health and CMV-seronegative. The chain links TRBV4-3 to TRBJ2-3; TRBD2 matches 10 bases. The CDR3 coding sequence is TGCGCCAGCAGCCAAGATATAGGTAGCGGGAGGATCACAGATACGCAGTATTTT. It codes for CASSQDIGSGRITDTQYF.